The rows below give T cell receptor beta chains drawn from one sample of a study of blood T cell repertoires in COVID-19. The table came from immunoSEQ multiplex PCR; TCRdb's copy has only in-frame clones and leaves some out. The profile covers some 320,000 clones, with around 87% appearing a single time and less than 6% taken by the ten largest. The sample comprised PBMCs or T cells enriched from blood (not recorded which). Every receptor here comes from a woman between 25 and 40 years old who had recovered from COVID-19. The CDR3 runs from the conserved cysteine through the conserved F or W. The D gene is left open where the match is weak. Clone sizes are given selectively: once, few, many, or a class where the clone is expanded.

CASSPTNGGGGYTF	TGCGCCAGCAGCCCTACGAACGGGGGGGGTGGCTACACCTTC	TRBJ1-2	.	medium-sized	TRBV4-1
CASRPGQDPTEASRFSPLHF	TGTGCCAGCAGACCCGGACAGGACCCTACCGAGGCTAGTCGGTTTTCACCCCTCCACTTT	TRBJ1-6	TRBD1	.	TRBV2
CASSYSGGQETQYF	TGTGCCAGCAGTTACTCGGGCGGGCAAGAGACCCAGTACTTC	TRBJ2-5	.	.	TRBV6-5
CASSQDRDSPLHF	TGTGCCAGCAGCCAAGATAGAGATTCACCCCTCCACTTT	TRBJ1-6	.	.	TRBV3-1/TRBV3-2
CASRREQGQPQHF	TGTGCCAGCCGGAGGGAACAAGGTCAGCCCCAGCATTTT	TRBJ1-5	.	.	TRBV28
CASSLKLAGEETQYF	TGTGCCAGCAGCTTGAAACTAGCGGGGGAAGAGACCCAGTACTTC	TRBJ2-5	TRBD2	.	TRBV5-4
CASSPGLAITDTQYF	TGTGCCAGCAGTCCGGGACTAGCGATCACAGATACGCAGTATTTT	TRBJ2-3	TRBD2	.	TRBV2
CASSPGGPNLNYGYTF	TGCGCCAGCAGCCCGGGGGGACCTAATCTTAACTATGGCTACACCTTC	TRBJ1-2	.	.	TRBV5-1
CASSHWTSGFFTDTQYF	TGTGCCAGTAGCCACTGGACTAGCGGCTTTTTCACAGATACGCAGTATTTT	TRBJ2-3	TRBD2	.	TRBV19
CASSSSSGGPEAFF	TGTGCCAGCAGCTCCTCGAGCGGCGGTCCTGAAGCTTTCTTT	TRBJ1-1	.	.	TRBV13
CASRPGGSGGYTF	TGCGCCAGCAGACCAGGGGGATCGGGAGGCTACACCTTC	TRBJ1-2	TRBD1	.	TRBV5-1
CASRTGENTEAFF	TGTGCCAGTCGGACAGGGGAAAACACTGAAGCTTTCTTT	TRBJ1-1	TRBD1	many	TRBV6-5
CASGLGVKGYTF	TGTGCTAGTGGTTTGGGCGTGAAGGGCTACACCTTC	TRBJ1-2	.	.	TRBV12-5
CASSFSLAGQGNTIYF	TGCGCCAGCAGCTTCTCCCTGGCCGGACAGGGAAACACCATATATTTT	TRBJ1-3	.	.	TRBV5-1
CASSTGLAGYRETQYF	TGTGCCAGCAGCACGGGACTAGCGGGGTACCGGGAGACCCAGTACTTC	TRBJ2-5	TRBD2	.	TRBV7-2
CSVDGPRFGGLTYEQYF	TGCAGCGTTGATGGACCGCGGTTTGGGGGGTTAACCTACGAGCAGTACTTC	TRBJ2-7	.	once	TRBV29-1
CASRPERGVSYEQYF	TGCGCCAGCAGACCAGAGCGGGGGGTTAGCTACGAGCAGTACTTC	TRBJ2-7	TRBD2	.	TRBV5-1
CAISSGDRDEKLFF	TGTGCCATCAGTAGCGGGGACAGGGATGAAAAACTGTTTTTT	TRBJ1-4	TRBD1	.	TRBV10-3
CASSERGQGYEQYF	TGTGCCAGCAGTGAAAGGGGACAGGGCTACGAGCAGTACTTC	TRBJ2-7	TRBD1	.	TRBV6-1
CASSYGGSTVEQYF	TGTGCCAGCAGTTACGGGGGCAGTACCGTCGAGCAGTACTTC	TRBJ2-7	.	.	TRBV6-2/TRBV6-3
CASSLSGEDEQFF	TGTGCCAGCAGCTTATCTGGGGAGGATGAGCAGTTCTTC	TRBJ2-1	.	.	TRBV11-3
CASSQDPRIAGDGPFF	TGCGCCAGCAGCCAAGACCCAAGAATAGCGGGAGATGGGCCGTTCTTC	TRBJ2-1	TRBD2	.	TRBV4-1
CSVATSGGFQETQYF	TGCAGCGTAGCCACTAGCGGGGGGTTCCAAGAGACCCAGTACTTC	TRBJ2-5	TRBD2	.	TRBV29-1
CASSLEQPNSPLHF	TGTGCCAGCAGCTTGGAACAGCCGAATTCACCCCTCCACTTT	TRBJ1-6	.	few	TRBV5-4
CASSSGQANSGQPQHF	TGTGCCAGCAGCTCCGGACAGGCCAACTCGGGGCAGCCCCAGCATTTT	TRBJ1-5	TRBD1	.	TRBV7-9
CASSDRAEETQYF	TGTGCCAGTTCCGACAGGGCCGAGGAGACCCAGTACTTC	TRBJ2-5	TRBD1	.	TRBV19
CASTQGAVGTEAFF	TGTGCCAGTACACAGGGGGCGGTAGGGACTGAAGCTTTCTTT	TRBJ1-1	TRBD1	few	TRBV2
CASSQTYNEQFF	TGTGCCAGCAGTCAAACATACAATGAGCAGTTCTTC	TRBJ2-1	.	.	TRBV28
CAIREGRGDTQYF	TGTGCCATCCGGGAGGGTAGAGGAGATACGCAGTATTTT	TRBJ2-3	TRBD2	.	TRBV10-3
CASCATGDTRAFF	TGTGCCAGCTGTGCTACAGGGGATACTCGGGCTTTCTTT	TRBJ1-1	TRBD1	.	TRBV2
CSVEDWTGEDYGYTF	TGCAGCGTTGAAGATTGGACAGGGGAGGACTATGGCTACACCTTC	TRBJ1-2	TRBD1	.	TRBV29-1
CASSFGGNYGYTF	TGTGCCAGCAGCTTTGGAGGGAACTATGGCTACACCTTC	TRBJ1-2	.	.	TRBV11-2